A single sample gave rise to the 28 T cell receptor beta chains below, sequenced in a study of tumor-infiltrating lymphocytes in primary liver carcinoma. Unsorted whole blood supplied the RNA, and germline DNA was extracted too. Researchers generated TCR beta cDNA from about 500 ng of total RNA, relying on a constant-region primer. Slightly modified ARM-PCR with three nested multiplex PCR rounds yielded TCR beta libraries. It was with TRBV1-TRBV30 forward primers and a C-beta reverse primer that the first two PCR rounds were run, at around 10 cycles each. One entry per CDR3 protein results from TCRdb running MiXCR on the multiplex PCR reads. The table has fewer than 400,000 distinct CDR3 sequences, about 50% seen once. Sample: peripheral blood. These receptors all stem from a woman aged 25 to 39 with primary liver carcinoma and hepatitis B virus infection.

In its sample, this clonotype was seen once. The final CDR3 position lacks the conserved phenylalanine or tryptophan, pointing to a likely read error. This chain connects TRBV5-6 to TRBJ2-1, with 7 bases that match TRBD1. The CDR3 runs 16 residues. The germline V gene encodes CDR1 SGHDT and CDR2 YYEEEE. V gave up 4 bases and J gave up 2 bases; unmatched junction bases: 9. The CDR3 here is CASSGAGTDTYNEQFL. DNA of the CDR3: TGTGCCAGCAGCGGGGCCGGGACAGATACCTACAATGAGCAGTTCTTG.

Remarks on this clonotype: Germline is not matched at one junction end, which may reflect a read error. The chain has TRBV29-1 and TRBJ2-2; D is unresolved. The CDR3 covers 13 residues. CDR1 is SQVTM and CDR2 is ANQGSEA in the germline V gene. The CDR3 loop is CSLEVVNTGELFF. CDR3 DNA sequence: TGCAGCCTTGAAGTGGTAAACACCGGGGAGCTGTTTTTT.

This clonotype was detected only once. Germline and junction disagree at one end, which may indicate a read error. V usage is TRBV12-3 or TRBV12-4 and J usage is TRBJ2-3; D is possibly TRBD1 or TRBD2 (5 bases each). The length of the CDR3 is 18 residues. The CDR3 spells CVSSFGLLGEWNTDTQYF. The CDR3 DNA reads as TGTGTCAGCAGTTTTGGGCTGTTAGGGGAGTGGAACACAGATACGCAGTATTTT.

A note on this clonotype: Given a much more abundant clone one base away, this may be a read error. The gene calls are TRBV12-3 or TRBV12-4 and TRBJ1-5; tentatively, D is TRBD1 (5 bases). Trimming pared 5 bases from V and 5 bases from J, leaving 10 bases between. The CDR3 is 13 amino acids. CDR3 amino acids: CASSQGLDQPQHF. CDR3 in DNA: TGTGCCAGCAGTCAGGGTTTGGATCAGCCCCAGCATTTT.

The rearrangement uses TRBV12-3 or TRBV12-4 and TRBJ1-2, with TRBD1 matching 10 bases. This CDR3 spans 14 amino acids. V shed 8 bases, J shed 7 bases, and the junction held 10 bases outside the gene matches. Here the CDR3 reads CASCYRQGASGYTF. CDR3 DNA: TGTGCCAGCTGTTACCGACAGGGGGCGAGTGGCTACACCTTC.

Here the CDR3 reads CASTPSRAAGELFF. DNA of the CDR3: TGTGCCAGCACTCCCTCCAGGGCCGCCGGGGAGCTGTTTTTT. The chain combines TRBV6-6 with TRBJ2-2; TRBD1 is a possible D gene (5 bases). CDR3 size: 14 residues. V was pared by 7 bases and J by 6 bases, with 15 bases between. The germline gives CDR1 MNHNY, CDR2 SVGAGI (reference sequence).

Details on this clonotype: At one of its ends the junction is not consistent with the germline gene, which may arise from a read error. This sequence joins TRBV11-2 and TRBJ2-4; D call uncertain. The germline V gene encodes CDR1 SGHAT and CDR2 FQNNGV. The CDR3 contains 16 residues. CDR3 DNA sequence: TGTGCCGGCAGCTTGAAGTTATCCCGCCCTGAAAACATTCAGTACTTC. The encoded protein is CAGSLKLSRPENIQYF.

The chain combines TRBV11-2 with TRBJ2-1; possible D gene TRBD1, 6 bases. Germline CDR1 reads SGHAT; CDR2 reads FQNNGV. V dropped 10 bases and J dropped 4 bases, with 17 bases sitting between them. This CDR3 contains 14 residues. The CDR3 reads CAITHVRGYNEQFF. The DNA for the CDR3 is TGTGCCATCACCCACGTTAGGGGGTACAATGAGCAGTTCTTC.

As regards this clonotype: The junction shows a germline mismatch at one end, possibly a read error. The V gene is TRBV11-1, the J gene TRBJ2-5; tentatively, D is TRBD1 or TRBD2 (6 bases each). Germline CDR1 is SGHAT and CDR2 is FQDESV (reference sequence). This CDR3 is built from 16 residues. DNA for the CDR3: TGTGCCAGCGGCTTAGCGACCCGGGGGCCCGCCGAGACCCAGCACTTC. It specifies CASGLATRGPAETQHF.

A remark on this clonotype: This is likely a read error, given that the CDR3 carries no conserved phenylalanine or tryptophan at its end. It is unclear where the CDR3 begins or ends on the DNA, so no DNA is shown, and the CDR3 is as TCRdb lists it. The rearrangement joins TRBV6-5 to TRBJ2-7. Germline V gene sequence: CDR1 MNHEY, CDR2 SVGAGI. Ends included, the CDR3 has 15 residues. The CDR3 sequence is CAISYKDSSSYEQYL.

The chain couples TRBV28 to TRBJ1-1; no reliable D call. Germline assignment: CDR1 MDHEN and CDR2 SYDVKM. The V and J ends lost 6 bases and 6 bases respectively, with 14 bases between them. The CDR3 covers 13 residues. The CDR3 sequence is CASRWTRYAEAFF. The CDR3 DNA sequence: TGTGCCAGCAGGTGGACGCGGTACGCTGAAGCTTTCTTT.

A remark on this clonotype: The junction does not match germline at one end; this may be a read error. The V call is TRBV12-3 or TRBV12-4, the J call TRBJ2-7; TRBD1 agrees at 11 bases. The CDR3 loop spans 15 amino acids. In nucleotides, the CDR3 is TGTGACAGCACCTCGGGACAGGGGGGATCCTACGAGCAGTACTTC. Protein sequence: CDSTSGQGGSYEQYF.

As concerns this clonotype: This CDR3 fails to terminate in the conserved phenylalanine or tryptophan, so it likely reflects a read error. This rearrangement joins TRBV5-1 to TRBJ2-5, with 9 positions matching TRBD2. The CDR3 has 14 amino acids. Germline V CDR1 and CDR2: SGHRS, YFSETQ. V gave up 2 bases and J gave up 3 bases; unmatched junction bases: 2. As DNA, the CDR3 is TGCGCCAGCAGCTTTATAGCGGGAGAAGAGACCCAGTACCTC. Its translation: CASSFIAGEETQYL.

In the case of this clonotype: This clone may be a read error of a much larger clone one base away. This chain links TRBV29-1 with TRBJ2-2; 7 bases line up with TRBD2. Germline trimming cut 4 bases from V and 1 base from J; bases unmatched to any gene: 12. Looked up from germline, CDR1 is SQVTM and CDR2 is ANQGSEA. This CDR3 comprises 17 residues. In nucleotides, the CDR3 is TGCAGCGTTGTGGAGTCGCGCGGGGGATGGAACACCGGGGAGCTGTTTTTT. Translation gives CSVVESRGGWNTGELFF.

Points on this clonotype: One base away lies a much larger clone, so this may be a sequencing read error. The chain combines TRBV29-1 with TRBJ2-1; D assignment may be TRBD1 or TRBD2 (5 bases each). Germline loops: CDR1 SQVTM, CDR2 ANQGSEA. CDR3 size: 13 residues. The CDR3 loop reads CSVEAQGGAGELF. The DNA of the CDR3 is TGCAGCGTTGAGGCTCAGGGTGGGGCCGGGGAGCTCTTC.

The V call is TRBV28, the J call TRBJ1-1; D may be TRBD1 (5 bases). Trimming took 7 bases from V and 4 from J, leaving 13 bases between them. This CDR3 contains 13 residues. The germline V gene has CDR1 MDHEN and CDR2 SYDVKM. The CDR3 bases are TGTGCCAGCATTTACAGGAGCGGCACTGAAGCTTTCTTT. Translation: CASIYRSGTEAFF.

This clonotype has at least ten counts. The chain recombines TRBV11-1 with TRBJ2-2; 7 bases fit TRBD1. Germline CDR1 is SGHAT and CDR2 is FQDESV (reference sequence). The CDR3 is made up of 15 amino acids. Unmatched junction bases numbered 9, after V lost 5 bases and J lost 6 bases. CDR3 nucleotide sequence: TGTGCCAGCAGCCCGGACAGGATGAAGGCCGGGGAGCTGTTTTTT. Its translation is CASSPDRMKAGELFF. The full variable domain, its missing parts supplied by reference TRBV11-1 and TRBJ2-2, is EAEVAQSPRYKITEKSQAVAFWCDPISGHATLYWYRQILGQGPELLVQFQDESVVDDSQLPKDRFSAERLKGVDSTLKIQPAELGDSAMYLCASSPDRMKAGELFFGEGSRLTVL.

This chain joins TRBV7-9 and TRBJ2-7, with D perhaps given as TRBD1 or TRBD2 (5 bases each). Trimming took 0 bases from V and 4 from J, leaving 7 bases between them. Germline-derived CDR1 and CDR2 are SEHNR and FQNEAQ (reference sequence). The CDR3 sequence is 13 residues long. The CDR3 region has the DNA TGTGCCAGCAGCTTAGCGGGGGATTACGAGCAGTACTTC. Its translation is CASSLAGDYEQYF.

The chain uses TRBV12-3 or TRBV12-4 and TRBJ1-3, with 10 bases aligning to TRBD1. V was clipped by 3 bases and J by 8 bases; unmatched bases: 10. CDR3 length equals 16 residues. The CDR3 nucleotides are TGTGCCAGCAGTTTGTCTGGGACAGGGGTGGGAGACACCATATATTTT. Its protein is CASSLSGTGVGDTIYF.

The chain joins TRBV14 to TRBJ2-7, with 7 bases aligning to TRBD1. The CDR3 length is 17 residues. With 7 bases clipped from V and 0 bases from J, the junction kept 15 bases outside the gene matches. Per germline, CDR1 SGHDN and CDR2 FVKESK. As DNA, the CDR3 is TGTGCCAGCAACCATCTCCCCGGGACAGCTACCTCCTACGAGCAGTACTTC. Encoded protein: CASNHLPGTATSYEQYF.

The chain is built from TRBV5-6 and TRBJ1-5; TRBD1 matches at 7 bases. The CDR3 length is 15 residues. Unmatched junction bases numbered 10, after V lost 4 bases and J lost 6 bases. Germline CDR1 is SGHDT and CDR2 is YYEEEE. The DNA of the CDR3 is TGTGCCAGCAGCCTGTCCGGACAGGACTTTCAGCCCCAGCATTTT. It translates to CASSLSGQDFQPQHF. The full variable domain, its missing parts supplied by reference TRBV5-6 and TRBJ1-5, is DAGVTQSPTHLIKTRGQQVTLRCSPKSGHDTVSWYQQALGQGPQFIFQYYEEEERQRGNFPDRFSGHQFPNYSSELNVNALLLGDSALYLCASSLSGQDFQPQHFGDGTRLSIL.

This clonotype was found many times. The CDR3: CAWSPKTGAYEQYF. Written as DNA, the CDR3 is TGTGCCTGGAGTCCTAAGACAGGGGCCTACGAGCAGTACTTC. The chain uses TRBV30 and TRBJ2-7; 8 bases line up with TRBD1. Germline assignment: CDR1 GTSNPN and CDR2 SVGIG (reference sequence). The J segment lost 2 bases and the V segment lost 2 bases, leaving 5 bases of the junction unmatched. The CDR3 totals 14 residues.

This clonotype has at least ten counts. The rearrangement joins TRBV6-6 to TRBJ1-1; D not certain. V was clipped by 6 bases and J by 5 bases, with 10 bases between them. This CDR3 region has 12 residues. Germline CDR1 and CDR2: MNHNY and SVGAGI (reference sequence). DNA of the CDR3: TGTGCCAGCAGCCTCGATCGGACTGAAGCTTTCTTT. Translating gives CASSLDRTEAFF.

A few counts support this clonotype. A read error may explain this, as a much larger clone is one base away. V usage is TRBV11-2 and J usage is TRBJ2-1; possibly TRBD2 for D (5 bases). The CDR3 spans 15 residues. CDR1 and CDR2 (germline): SGHAT, FQNNGV. Here the CDR3 DNA reads TGTGCCAGCAGCTTAGTAGGTGGGAGTGAAAATGAGCAGCTCTTC. Translating gives CASSLVGGSENEQLF.

This clonotype was seen a handful of times. This chain uses TRBV12-3 or TRBV12-4 with TRBJ1-2; 7 nucleotides agree with TRBD1. With V trimmed by 4 bases and J by 1 base, 9 bases remained unmatched. The CDR3 totals 16 residues. CDR3 residues: CASSSRDSLINYGYTF. DNA of the CDR3: TGTGCCAGCAGTTCCAGGGACAGCCTCATTAACTATGGCTACACCTTC.

This clonotype was seen just once. A much larger clone lies one base from this, so it may be a read error. The CDR3 DNA is TGTGCCATAGCTGACAAGGTAGATTCACCCCTCCACTTT. This sequence encodes CAIADKVDSPLHF. The V gene is TRBV10-3, the J gene TRBJ1-6; D is unclear. Looked up from germline, CDR1 is ENHRY and CDR2 is SYGVKD. V shed 9 bases and J shed 8 bases, with 14 bases lying between them. The CDR3 has 13 residues.

Of note for this clonotype: This may be a read error, as it is one base from a much larger clone. CDR3 nucleotide sequence: TGCAGCGTTGTCGCCGGACTAGCGGTTAGCATAGATACGCAGTATTTT. The encoded protein is CSVVAGLAVSIDTQYF. The rearrangement uses TRBV29-1 and TRBJ2-3; 10 nucleotides align to TRBD2. In germline, CDR1 is SQVTM, CDR2 ANQGSEA. The CDR3 contains 16 residues.

The table lists this clonotype with many counts. This may stem from a read error, because a much larger clone lies one nucleotide away. This chain links TRBV11-1 with TRBJ2-7; D is unclear. CDR1 and CDR2 from the germline V gene are SGHAT and FQDESV (reference sequence). The CDR3 is 13 amino acids. CDR3 DNA sequence: TGTGCCGGCAGCTTTTCTCCCCGCCACGAGCAGTACTTC. Protein product: CAGSFSPRHEQYF.